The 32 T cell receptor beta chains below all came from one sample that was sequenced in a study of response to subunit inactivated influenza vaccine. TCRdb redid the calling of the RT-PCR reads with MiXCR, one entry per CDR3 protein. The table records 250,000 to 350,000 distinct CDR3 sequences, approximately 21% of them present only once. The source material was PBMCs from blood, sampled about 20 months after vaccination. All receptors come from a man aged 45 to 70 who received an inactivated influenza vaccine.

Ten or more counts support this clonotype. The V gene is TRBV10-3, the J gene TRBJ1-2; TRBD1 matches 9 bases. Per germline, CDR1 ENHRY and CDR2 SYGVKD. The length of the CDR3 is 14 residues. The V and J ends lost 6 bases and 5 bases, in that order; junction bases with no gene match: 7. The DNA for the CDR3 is TGTGCCATCAGCCTAGGGACAGGGCGGTATGGCTACACCTTC. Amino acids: CAISLGTGRYGYTF.

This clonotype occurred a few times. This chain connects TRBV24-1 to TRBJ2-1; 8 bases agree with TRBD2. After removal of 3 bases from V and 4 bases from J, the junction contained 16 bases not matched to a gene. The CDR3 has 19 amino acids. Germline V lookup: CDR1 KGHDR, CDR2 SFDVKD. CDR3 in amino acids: CATSDPRTGFSGKYNEQFF. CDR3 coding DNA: TGTGCCACCAGTGATCCCCGCACCGGTTTTAGCGGGAAATACAATGAGCAGTTCTTC.

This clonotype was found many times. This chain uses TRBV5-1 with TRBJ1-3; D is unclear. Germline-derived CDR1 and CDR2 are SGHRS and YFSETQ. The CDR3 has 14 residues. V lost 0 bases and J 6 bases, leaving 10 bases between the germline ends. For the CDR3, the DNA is TGCGCCAGCAGCTTGGCCGGGAACCTAAACACCATATATTTT. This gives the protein CASSLAGNLNTIYF. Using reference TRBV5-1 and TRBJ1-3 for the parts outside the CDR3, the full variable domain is KAGVTQTPRYLIKTRGQQVTLSCSPISGHRSVSWYQQTPGQGLQFLFEYFSETQRNKGNFPGRFSGRQFSNSRSEMNVSTLELGDSALYLCASSLAGNLNTIYFGEGSWLTVV.

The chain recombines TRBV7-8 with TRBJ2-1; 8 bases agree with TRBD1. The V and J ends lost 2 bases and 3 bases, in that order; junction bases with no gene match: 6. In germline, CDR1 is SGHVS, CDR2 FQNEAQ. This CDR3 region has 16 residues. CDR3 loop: CASSLIRTGFYNEQFF. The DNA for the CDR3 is TGTGCCAGCAGCTTAATTCGGACAGGGTTCTACAATGAGCAGTTCTTC.

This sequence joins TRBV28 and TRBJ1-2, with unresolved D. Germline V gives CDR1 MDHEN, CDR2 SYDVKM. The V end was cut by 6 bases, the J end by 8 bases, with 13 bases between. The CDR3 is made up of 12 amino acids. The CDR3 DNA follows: TGTGCCAGCAGCATCGAGGGTTTCGGCTACACCTTC. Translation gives CASSIEGFGYTF.

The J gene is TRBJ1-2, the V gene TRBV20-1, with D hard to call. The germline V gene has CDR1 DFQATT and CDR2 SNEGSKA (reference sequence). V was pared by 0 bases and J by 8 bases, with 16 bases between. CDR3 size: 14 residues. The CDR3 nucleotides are TGCAGTGCTAGAGAAAGGCAGCGGCTGGAGGGCTACACCTTC. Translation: CSARERQRLEGYTF.

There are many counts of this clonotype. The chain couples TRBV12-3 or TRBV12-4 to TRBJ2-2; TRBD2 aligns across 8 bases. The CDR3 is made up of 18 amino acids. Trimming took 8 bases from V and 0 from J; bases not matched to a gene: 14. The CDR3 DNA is TGTGCCAGCCGGGGGGGCAGGCGAATAATCGCGAACACCGGGGAGCTGTTTTTT. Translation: CASRGGRRIIANTGELFF.

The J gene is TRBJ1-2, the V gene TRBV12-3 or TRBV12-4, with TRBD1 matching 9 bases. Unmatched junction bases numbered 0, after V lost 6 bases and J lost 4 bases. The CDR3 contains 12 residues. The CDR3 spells CASRTGGYGYTF. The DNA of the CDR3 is TGTGCCAGCAGGACAGGGGGCTATGGCTACACCTTC.

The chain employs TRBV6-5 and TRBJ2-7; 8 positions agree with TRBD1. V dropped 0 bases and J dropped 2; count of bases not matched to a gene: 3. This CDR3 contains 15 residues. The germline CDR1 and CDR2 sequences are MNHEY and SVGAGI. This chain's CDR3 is CASSYSGTGPYEQYF. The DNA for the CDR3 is TGTGCCAGCAGTTACTCGGGGACAGGTCCCTACGAGCAGTACTTC.

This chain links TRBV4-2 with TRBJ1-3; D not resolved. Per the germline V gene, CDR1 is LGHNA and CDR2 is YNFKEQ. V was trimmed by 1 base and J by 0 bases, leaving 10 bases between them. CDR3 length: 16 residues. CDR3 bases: TGTGCCAGCAGCCAAGTACGCCCCGTCTCTGGAAACACCATATATTTT. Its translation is CASSQVRPVSGNTIYF.

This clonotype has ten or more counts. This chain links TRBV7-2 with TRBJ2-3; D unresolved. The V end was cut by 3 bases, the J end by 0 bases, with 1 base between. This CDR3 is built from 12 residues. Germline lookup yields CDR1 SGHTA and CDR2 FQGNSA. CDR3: CASSFSTDTQYF. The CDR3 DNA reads TGTGCCAGCAGCTTCAGCACAGATACGCAGTATTTT.

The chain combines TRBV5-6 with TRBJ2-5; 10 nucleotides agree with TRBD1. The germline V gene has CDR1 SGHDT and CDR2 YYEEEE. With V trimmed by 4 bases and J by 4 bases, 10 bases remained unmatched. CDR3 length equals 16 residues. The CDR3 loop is CASSPMTGGEGETQYF. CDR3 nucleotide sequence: TGTGCCAGCAGCCCGATGACAGGGGGCGAAGGAGAGACCCAGTACTTC. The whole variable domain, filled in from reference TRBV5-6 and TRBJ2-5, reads DAGVTQSPTHLIKTRGQQVTLRCSPKSGHDTVSWYQQALGQGPQFIFQYYEEEERQRGNFPDRFSGHQFPNYSSELNVNALLLGDSALYLCASSPMTGGEGETQYFGPGTRLLVL.

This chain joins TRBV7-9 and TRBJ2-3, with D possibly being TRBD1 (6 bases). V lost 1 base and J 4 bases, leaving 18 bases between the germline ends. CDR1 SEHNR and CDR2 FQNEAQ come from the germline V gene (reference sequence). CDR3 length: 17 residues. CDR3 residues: CASSLGAGDPFSDTQYF. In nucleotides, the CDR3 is TGTGCCAGCAGCTTAGGGGCAGGGGATCCCTTTTCAGATACGCAGTATTTT.

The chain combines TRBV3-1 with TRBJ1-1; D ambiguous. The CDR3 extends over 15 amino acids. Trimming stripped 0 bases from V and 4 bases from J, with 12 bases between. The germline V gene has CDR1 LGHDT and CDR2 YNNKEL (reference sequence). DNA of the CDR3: TGTGCCAGCAGCCAAGATATGGCGGTGGGCACTGAAGCTTTCTTT. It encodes CASSQDMAVGTEAFF. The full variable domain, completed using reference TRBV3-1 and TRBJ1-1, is DTAVSQTPKYLVTQMGNDKSIKCEQNLGHDTMYWYKQDSKKFLKIMFSYNNKELIINETVPNRFSPKSPDKAHLNLHINSLELGDSAVYFCASSQDMAVGTEAFFGQGTRLTVV.

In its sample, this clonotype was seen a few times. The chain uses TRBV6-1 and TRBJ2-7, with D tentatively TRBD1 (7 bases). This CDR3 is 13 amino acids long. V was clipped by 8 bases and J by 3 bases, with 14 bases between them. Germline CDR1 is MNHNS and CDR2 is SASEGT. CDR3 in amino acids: CASSRDRYYEQYF. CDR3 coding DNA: TGTGCCAGCTCGCGGGACAGATACTACGAGCAGTACTTC.

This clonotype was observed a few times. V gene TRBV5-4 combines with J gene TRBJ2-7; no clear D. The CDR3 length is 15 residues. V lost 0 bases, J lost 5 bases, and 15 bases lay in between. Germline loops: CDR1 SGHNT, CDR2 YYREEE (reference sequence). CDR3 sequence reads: CASSLESGRIDEQYF. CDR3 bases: TGTGCCAGCAGCTTGGAGTCGGGCCGAATCGACGAGCAGTACTTC.

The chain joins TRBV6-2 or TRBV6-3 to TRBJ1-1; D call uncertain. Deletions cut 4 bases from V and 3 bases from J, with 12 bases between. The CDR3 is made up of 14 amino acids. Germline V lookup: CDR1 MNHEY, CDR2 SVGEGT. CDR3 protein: CASSSSGAYTEAFF. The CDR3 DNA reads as TGTGCCAGCAGTTCGTCAGGAGCTTACACTGAAGCTTTCTTT.

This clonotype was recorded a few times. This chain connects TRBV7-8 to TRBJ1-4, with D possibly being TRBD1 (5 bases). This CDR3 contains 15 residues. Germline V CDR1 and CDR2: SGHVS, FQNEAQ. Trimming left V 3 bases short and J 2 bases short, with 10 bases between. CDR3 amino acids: CASSFRGLTNEKLFF. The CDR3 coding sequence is TGTGCCAGCAGCTTCCGGGGCCTGACTAATGAAAAACTGTTTTTT.

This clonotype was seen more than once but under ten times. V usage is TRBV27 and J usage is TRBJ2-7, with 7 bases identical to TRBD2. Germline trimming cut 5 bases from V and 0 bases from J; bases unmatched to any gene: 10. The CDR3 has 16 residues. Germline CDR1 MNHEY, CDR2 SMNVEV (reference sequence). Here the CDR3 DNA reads TGTGCCAGCAGTCCGTCGACTAGCAGGAGCTCCTACGAGCAGTACTTC. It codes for CASSPSTSRSSYEQYF.

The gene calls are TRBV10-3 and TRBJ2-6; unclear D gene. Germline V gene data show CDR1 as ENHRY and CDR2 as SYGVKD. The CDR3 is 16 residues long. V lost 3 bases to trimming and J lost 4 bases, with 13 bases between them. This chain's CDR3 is CAISELGFGGANVLTF. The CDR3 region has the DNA TGTGCCATCAGTGAATTGGGTTTTGGGGGGGCCAACGTCCTGACTTTC.

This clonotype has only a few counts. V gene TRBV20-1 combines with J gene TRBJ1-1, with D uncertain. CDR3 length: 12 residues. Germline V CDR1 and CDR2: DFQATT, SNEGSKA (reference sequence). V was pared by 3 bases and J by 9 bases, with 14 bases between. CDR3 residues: CSASGGTNKAFF. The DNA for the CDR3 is TGCAGTGCTAGTGGCGGAACCAATAAAGCTTTCTTT.

CDR3 nucleotides: TGTGCCAGCAGCCGAGGGGGTATGACACCCCAGCATTTT. Its protein product is CASSRGGMTPQHF. This sequence joins TRBV7-9 and TRBJ1-5, with D perhaps TRBD1 (6 bases). V was trimmed by 5 bases and J by 10 bases, leaving 15 bases between them. The CDR3 length is 13 residues. CDR1 is SEHNR and CDR2 is FQNEAQ in the germline V gene (reference sequence).

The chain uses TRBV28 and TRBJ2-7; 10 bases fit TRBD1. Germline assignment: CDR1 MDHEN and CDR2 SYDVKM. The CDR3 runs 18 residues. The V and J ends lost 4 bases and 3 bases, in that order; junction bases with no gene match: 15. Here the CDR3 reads CASSSTYGGTGAFYEQYF. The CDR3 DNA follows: TGTGCCAGCAGTTCGACATATGGTGGGACAGGGGCTTTCTACGAGCAGTACTTC.

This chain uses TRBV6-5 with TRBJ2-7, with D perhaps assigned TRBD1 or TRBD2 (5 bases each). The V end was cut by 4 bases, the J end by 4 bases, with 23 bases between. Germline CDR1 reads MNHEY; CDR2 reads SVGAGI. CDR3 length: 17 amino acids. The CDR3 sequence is CASSSPRYGTGHYEQYF. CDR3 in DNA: TGTGCCAGCAGTTCCCCTCGTTACGGGACGGGGCATTACGAGCAGTACTTC.

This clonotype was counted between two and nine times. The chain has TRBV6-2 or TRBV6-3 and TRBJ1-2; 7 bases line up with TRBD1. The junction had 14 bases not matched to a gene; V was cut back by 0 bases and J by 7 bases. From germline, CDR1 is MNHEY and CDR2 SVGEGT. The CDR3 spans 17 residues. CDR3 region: CASSYSTTGDRVGGYTF. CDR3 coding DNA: TGTGCCAGCAGTTACTCTACTACCGGCGACAGGGTCGGTGGCTACACCTTC.

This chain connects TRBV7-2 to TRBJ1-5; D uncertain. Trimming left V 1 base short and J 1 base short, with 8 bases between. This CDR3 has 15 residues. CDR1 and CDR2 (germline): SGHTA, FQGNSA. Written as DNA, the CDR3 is TGTGCCAGCAGCTTAGAGATGGCGAGCAATCAGCCCCAGCATTTT. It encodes CASSLEMASNQPQHF.

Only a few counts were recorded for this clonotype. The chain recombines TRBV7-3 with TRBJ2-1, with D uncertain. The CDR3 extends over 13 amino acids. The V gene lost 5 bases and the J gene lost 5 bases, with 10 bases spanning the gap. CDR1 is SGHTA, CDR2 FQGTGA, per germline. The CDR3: CASSIRRDNEQFF. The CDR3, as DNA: TGTGCCAGCAGCATAAGACGAGACAATGAGCAGTTCTTC.

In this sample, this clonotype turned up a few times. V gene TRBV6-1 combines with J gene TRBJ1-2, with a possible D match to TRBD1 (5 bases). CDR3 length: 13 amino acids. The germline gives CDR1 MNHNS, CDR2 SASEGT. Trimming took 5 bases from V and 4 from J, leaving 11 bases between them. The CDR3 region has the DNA TGTGCCAGCAGTCTGACAGTCTTCTATGGCTACACCTTC. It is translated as CASSLTVFYGYTF.

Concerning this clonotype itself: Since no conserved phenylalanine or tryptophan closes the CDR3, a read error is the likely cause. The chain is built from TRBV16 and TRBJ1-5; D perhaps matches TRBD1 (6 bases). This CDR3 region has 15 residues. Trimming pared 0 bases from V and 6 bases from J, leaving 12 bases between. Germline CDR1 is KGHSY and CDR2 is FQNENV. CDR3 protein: CASSQSRRGGQPQHC. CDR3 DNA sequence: TGTGCCAGCAGCCAATCCCGCAGGGGAGGTCAGCCCCAGCATTGT.

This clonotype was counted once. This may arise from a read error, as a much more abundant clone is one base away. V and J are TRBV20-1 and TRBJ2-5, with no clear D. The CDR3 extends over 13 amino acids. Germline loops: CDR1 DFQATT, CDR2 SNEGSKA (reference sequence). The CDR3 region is CRARDIRQETQYF. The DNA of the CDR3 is TGCAGGGCTAGAGATATACGTCAAGAGACCCAGTACTTC.

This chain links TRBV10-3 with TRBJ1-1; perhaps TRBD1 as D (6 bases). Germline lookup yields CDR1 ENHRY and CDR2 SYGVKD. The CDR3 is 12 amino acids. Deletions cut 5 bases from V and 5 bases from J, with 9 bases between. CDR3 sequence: CAISYRVTEAFF. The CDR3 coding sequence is TGTGCCATCAGTTACAGGGTGACTGAAGCTTTCTTT.

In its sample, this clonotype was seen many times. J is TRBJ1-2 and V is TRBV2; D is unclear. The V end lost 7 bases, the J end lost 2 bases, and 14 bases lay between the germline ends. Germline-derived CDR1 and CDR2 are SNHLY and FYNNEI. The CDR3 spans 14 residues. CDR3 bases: TGTGCCAGCACAAGGAACGCAGTAAACTATGGCTACACCTTC. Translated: CASTRNAVNYGYTF.